The present T cell receptor (beta chain) was sequenced within a study of blood T cell repertoires in COVID-19. Study-level background: Whether acute or convalescent, the COVID-19 samples came from the United States, Italy and Spain. The cDNA or gDNA used as material had been derived from T cells, B-cell-depleted T cells, or PBMCs.

The method was immunoSEQ multiplex PCR; TCRdb's version includes in-frame clones alone and lacks a portion of them. The sample yields some 180,000 clones, around four fifths seen once. The V gene lost 4 bases and the J gene lost 3 bases, with 11 bases spanning the gap. CDR1 and CDR2 from the germline V gene are SGHDT and YYEEEE. The CDR3 has 13 residues. Sequenced material: peripheral blood. The clonotype comes from a woman in her thirties or forties with COVID-19, enrolled during active disease. The chain employs TRBV5-6 and TRBJ2-7, with TRBD1 as a possible D gene (6 bases). CDR3 in amino acids: CASSQGQLYEQYF. The CDR3 DNA sequence: TGTGCCAGCAGCCAAGGACAGCTCTACGAGCAGTACTTC.